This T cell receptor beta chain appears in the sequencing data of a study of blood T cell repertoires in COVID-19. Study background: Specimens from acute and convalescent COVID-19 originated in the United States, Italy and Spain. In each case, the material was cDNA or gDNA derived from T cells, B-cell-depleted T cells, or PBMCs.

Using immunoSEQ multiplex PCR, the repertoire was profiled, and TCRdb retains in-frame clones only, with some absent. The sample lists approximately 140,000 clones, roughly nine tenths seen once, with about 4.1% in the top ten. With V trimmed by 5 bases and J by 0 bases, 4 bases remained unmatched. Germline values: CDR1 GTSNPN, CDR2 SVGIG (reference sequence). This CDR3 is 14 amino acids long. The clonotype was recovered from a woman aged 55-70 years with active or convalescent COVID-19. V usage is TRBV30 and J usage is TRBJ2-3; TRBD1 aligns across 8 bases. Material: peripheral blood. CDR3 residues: CAWGHRGSTDTQYF. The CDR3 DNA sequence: TGTGCCTGGGGACACAGGGGGAGCACAGATACGCAGTATTTT.